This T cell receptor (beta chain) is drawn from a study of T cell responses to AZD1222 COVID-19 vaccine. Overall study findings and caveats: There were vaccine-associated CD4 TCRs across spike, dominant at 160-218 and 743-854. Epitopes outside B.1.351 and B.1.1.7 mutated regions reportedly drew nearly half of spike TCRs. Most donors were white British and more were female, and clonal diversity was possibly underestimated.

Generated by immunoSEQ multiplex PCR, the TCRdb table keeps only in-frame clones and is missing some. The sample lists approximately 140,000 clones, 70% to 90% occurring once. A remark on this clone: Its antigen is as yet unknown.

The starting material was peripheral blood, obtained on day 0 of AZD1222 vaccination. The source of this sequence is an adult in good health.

In DNA form, the CDR3 reads TGTGCCAGCGTCTACACAGATACGCAGTATTTT. Amino acids: CASVYTDTQYF. The chain is built from TRBV2 and TRBJ2-3; D ambiguous. Deletions cut 8 bases from V and 2 bases from J, with 5 bases between. The CDR3 length is 11 residues. Germline CDR1 is SNHLY and CDR2 is FYNNEI.